Listed here is a single TCR beta chain. The sample comes from a study of technical replicates of blood from a few donors. Germline V lookup: CDR1 SGDLS, CDR2 YYNGEE. The CDR3 spans 14 residues. Losses at the gene ends were 2 bases for V and 0 bases for J; bases not matched to a gene: 2. Sequenced by immunoSEQ multiplex PCR; TCRdb stores in-frame clones only, minus some. This table has tens of thousands of clones, approximately 97% appearing once. This TCR came from a human donor in good health. The sample comprised T cells isolated from PBMCs. The chain employs TRBV9 and TRBJ2-7; TRBD1 agrees at 7 bases. The CDR3 nucleotides read TGTGCCAGCAGCGTGGGGGACAGCTCCTACGAGCAGTACTTC. Amino acid sequence: CASSVGDSSYEQYF.